These T cell receptor beta chains were read from a single sample in a study. TCRdb reanalysed the 5' RACE reads using MiXCR and keeps one entry per CDR3 protein. The table includes tens of thousands of distinct CDR3 sequences, less than 25% detected once. The sequenced sample consisted of Tregs sorted from blood. These receptor sequences come from a female donor with breast cancer. Both conserved end residues are part of each CDR3. A D gene is named only where the DNA matches it firmly. Only some rows state a clone size, as once, few, many or a class for expanded clones.

CASSLDRAIGYEQYF	TGTGCCAGCAGCTTAGACAGGGCTATAGGCTACGAGCAGTACTTC	TRBV7-6	TRBJ2-7	-	-
CASIPEGGGREQYF	TGTGCCAGCATACCTGAGGGGGGCGGTCGTGAGCAGTACTTC	TRBV27	TRBJ2-7	many	-
CASSQNRAYEQYF	TGCGCCAGCAGCCAAAACAGGGCCTACGAGCAGTACTTC	TRBV4-1	TRBJ2-7	-	-
CSVPGGIITYNEQFF	TGCAGCGTACCGGGGGGCATAATCACCTACAATGAGCAGTTCTTC	TRBV29-1	TRBJ2-1	-	-
CASSQDTSGSSYEQYF	TGCGCCAGCAGCCAAGACACTAGCGGGAGCTCCTACGAGCAGTACTTC	TRBV4-1	TRBJ2-7	-	TRBD2
CASRVGMGYNEQFF	TGTGCCAGCAGAGTAGGGATGGGCTACAATGAGCAGTTCTTC	TRBV6-1	TRBJ2-1	few	-
CASIGGGRVTDTQYF	TGTGCCAGCATTGGGGGCGGGAGGGTTACAGATACGCAGTATTTT	TRBV28	TRBJ2-3	-	TRBD2
CSATGQTYEQYF	TGCAGTGCTACAGGACAGACCTACGAGCAGTACTTC	TRBV20-1	TRBJ2-7	few	-
CASSPQADYGYTF	TGTGCCAGCAGTCCGCAGGCTGACTATGGCTACACCTTC	TRBV7-2	TRBJ1-2	-	-
CASSPGLAGVKETQYF	TGCGCCAGCAGCCCCGGACTAGCGGGAGTAAAAGAGACCCAGTACTTC	TRBV5-1	TRBJ2-5	-	TRBD2
CASSQVRVTDTQYF	TGCGCCAGCAGCCAAGTTAGGGTCACAGATACGCAGTATTTT	TRBV4-1	TRBJ2-3	many	-
CASSSDGSNQPQHF	TGCGCCAGCAGCTCGGACGGCTCCAATCAGCCCCAGCATTTT	TRBV5-1	TRBJ1-5	few	-
CASSLGTGGAYGYTF	TGCGCCAGCAGCTTGGGGACAGGGGGCGCCTATGGCTACACCTTC	TRBV5-1	TRBJ1-2	many	TRBD1
CASCPRQGSEQYF	TGTGCCAGCTGCCCGCGACAGGGATCCGAGCAGTACTTC	TRBV7-9	TRBJ2-7	-	TRBD1
CSAGVDGRNIQYF	TGCAGTGCGGGCGTGGATGGCCGGAACATTCAGTACTTC	TRBV20-1	TRBJ2-4	-	-
CSARTGSYGYTF	TGCAGTGCTAGAACAGGCAGCTATGGCTACACCTTC	TRBV20-1	TRBJ1-2	few	-
CASSLYGQSTDTQYF	TGCGCCAGCAGCTTGTATGGACAGAGCACAGATACGCAGTATTTT	TRBV5-1	TRBJ2-3	few	-